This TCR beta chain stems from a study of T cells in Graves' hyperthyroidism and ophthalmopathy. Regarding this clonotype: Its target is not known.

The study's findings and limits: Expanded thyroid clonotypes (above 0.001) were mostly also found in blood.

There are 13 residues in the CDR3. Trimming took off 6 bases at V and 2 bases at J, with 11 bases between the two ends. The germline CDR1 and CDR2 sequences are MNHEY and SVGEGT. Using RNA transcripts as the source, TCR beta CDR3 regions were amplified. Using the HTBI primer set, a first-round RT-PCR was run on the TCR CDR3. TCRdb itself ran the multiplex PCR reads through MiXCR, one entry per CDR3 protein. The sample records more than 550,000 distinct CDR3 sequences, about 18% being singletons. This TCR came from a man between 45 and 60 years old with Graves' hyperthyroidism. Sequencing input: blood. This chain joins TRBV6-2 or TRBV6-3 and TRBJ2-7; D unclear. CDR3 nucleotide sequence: TGTGCCAGCAGAAGGACGGCGACCTACGAGCAGTACTTC. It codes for CASRRTATYEQYF.